A single sample is the source of the 27 T cell receptor beta chains below, sequenced in a study of cytomegalovirus exposure and HLA in healthy donors. This table comes from immunoSEQ multiplex PCR, and its TCRdb copy is limited to in-frame clones, with some not included. Here the sample spans roughly 150,000 clones, roughly 92% being singletons. Sequencing was done on a sample of PBMCs. All receptors come from a young man in good health and CMV-seronegative.

The chain links TRBV7-9 to TRBJ2-5; D perhaps matches TRBD1 (5 bases). Trimming shortened V by 1 base and J by 5 bases, and 11 bases separated the two germline ends. CDR3 size: 14 residues. Germline CDR1 is SEHNR and CDR2 is FQNEAQ (reference sequence). This CDR3 is CASSLEYKGETQYF. CDR3 nucleotide sequence: TGTGCCAGCAGCTTAGAATACAAGGGGGAGACCCAGTACTTC.

The chain is built from TRBV5-1 and TRBJ1-1; 9 bases match TRBD1. V shed 4 bases and J 3 bases; nucleotides not matched to a gene: 4. Germline values: CDR1 SGHRS, CDR2 YFSETQ. This CDR3 is built from 14 residues. The DNA of the CDR3 is TGCGCCAGCAGCCGGGACAGGGCGGACACTGAAGCTTTCTTT. It is translated as CASSRDRADTEAFF.

The chain joins TRBV7-8 to TRBJ2-1; possible D gene TRBD2, 5 bases. Trimming removed 1 base from V and 0 bases from J, with 13 bases in between. CDR1 is SGHVS, CDR2 FQNEAQ, per germline. CDR3 size: 17 residues. Here the CDR3 reads CASSLGVSESSYNEQFF. DNA for the CDR3: TGTGCCAGCAGCTTAGGGGTTAGCGAGAGCTCCTACAATGAGCAGTTCTTC.

This chain joins TRBV15 and TRBJ1-4; D is undetermined. CDR3 length: 16 residues. Germline V gives CDR1 LNHNV, CDR2 YYDKDF (reference sequence). V was shortened by 2 bases and J by 8 bases, with 18 bases between the two germline ends. The DNA of the CDR3 is TGTGCCACCAGCAGAACATCCGAGGGTGGCAGAGAAAAACTGTTTTTT. Translation gives CATSRTSEGGREKLFF.

Regarding this clone: Distinct nucleotide sequences in the sample also encode this CDR3. The rearrangement links TRBV5-4 to TRBJ2-7; D is possibly TRBD1 (6 bases). The CDR3 totals 12 residues. CDR1 is SGHNT and CDR2 is YYREEE in the germline V gene (reference sequence). Trimming shortened V by 2 bases and J by 4 bases, and 7 bases separated the two germline ends. Here the CDR3 reads CASSFQGYEQYV. The CDR3 region has the DNA TGTGCCAGCAGCTTTCAGGGGTACGAGCAGTACGTC.

The V call is TRBV6-5, the J call TRBJ2-1; 12 nucleotides match TRBD2. The CDR3 runs to 15 residues. V trimming: 4 bases; J trimming: 9 bases; junction bases outside the gene matches: 7. The V gene's germline CDR1 is MNHEY and CDR2 SVGAGI. The CDR3 coding sequence is TGTGCCAGCAGTTCTAGCGGGAGGGCCGGGGGTGAGCAGTTCTTC. Residues: CASSSSGRAGGEQFF.

This sequence joins TRBV7-2 and TRBJ2-3; the D is unclear. Germline loops: CDR1 SGHTA, CDR2 FQGNSA. Trimming removed 0 bases from V and 5 bases from J, with 6 bases in between. The CDR3 runs 13 residues. The CDR3 nucleotides read TGTGCCAGCAGCTTAGCGCGCCTAGATACGCAGTATTTT. It codes for CASSLARLDTQYF.

The V gene is TRBV11-2, the J gene TRBJ2-5; D is undetermined. The CDR3 loop spans 17 amino acids. Trimming cost V 5 bases and J 3 bases, with 22 bases left between them. CDR1 is SGHAT, CDR2 FQNNGV, per germline. This CDR3 is CASSVGHEHPKEETQYF. Written as DNA, the CDR3 is TGTGCCAGCAGCGTGGGCCATGAACACCCAAAGGAAGAGACCCAGTACTTC.

The V and J genes are TRBV29-1 and TRBJ1-1; D gene unclear. V dropped 4 bases and J dropped 3 bases, with 12 bases sitting between them. Per the germline V gene, CDR1 is SQVTM and CDR2 is ANQGSEA. The CDR3 has 13 residues. CDR3 nucleotides: TGCAGCGTTGGGCTTATCGTGGACACTGAAGCTTTCTTT. Translation gives CSVGLIVDTEAFF.

The rearrangement uses TRBV5-4 and TRBJ1-2; 8 bases align to TRBD1. CDR1 is SGHNT and CDR2 is YYREEE in the germline V gene (reference sequence). The V segment lost 3 bases and the J segment 8 bases; nucleotides outside the gene matches: 15. The CDR3 runs 16 residues. The CDR3 loop is CASSSRAGGTSKGYTF. Written as DNA, the CDR3 is TGTGCCAGCAGCTCTCGGGCAGGGGGCACGTCGAAAGGCTACACCTTC.

This chain uses TRBV19 with TRBJ1-4, with D tentatively TRBD1 (5 bases). V dropped 5 bases and J dropped 8 bases, with 12 bases sitting between them. Germline loops: CDR1 LNHDA, CDR2 SQIVND (reference sequence). The CDR3 has 13 residues. The CDR3 DNA reads TGTGCCAGTAGTCCTAGTGGGGGGGAAAAACTGTTTTTT. Translated: CASSPSGGEKLFF.

The chain couples TRBV5-4 to TRBJ2-5, with a possible D match to TRBD1 (6 bases). The CDR3 runs 14 residues. V lost 1 base to trimming and J lost 4 bases, with 11 bases between them. Per the germline V gene, CDR1 is SGHNT and CDR2 is YYREEE (reference sequence). Here the CDR3 reads CASSLPGARETQYF. CDR3 bases: TGTGCCAGCAGCTTGCCAGGGGCGCGAGAGACCCAGTACTTC.

The genes are TRBV7-6 and TRBJ1-1; no clear D gene. Trimming left V 5 bases short and J 5 bases short, with 15 bases between. The CDR3 is 14 residues long. The germline CDR1 and CDR2 sequences are SGHVS and FNYEAQ. The CDR3 loop reads CASSLDPGSTEAFF. The CDR3 region has the DNA TGTGCCAGCAGCCTCGACCCGGGTAGTACTGAAGCTTTCTTT.

CDR3 nucleotides: TGTGCCAGCTCACCCCAAACAGGGGGCGGTGGCTACACCTTC. This codes for CASSPQTGGGGYTF. The V call is TRBV18, the J call TRBJ1-2; 9 nucleotides align to TRBD1. The V segment lost 3 bases and the J segment 7 bases; nucleotides outside the gene matches: 6. Germline CDR1 KGHSH, CDR2 LQKENI. The CDR3 is 14 residues long.

Details on this clone: This same CDR3 is encoded by further DNA sequences in the sample. V gene TRBV7-2 combines with J gene TRBJ1-1, with D uncertain. CDR1 SGHTA and CDR2 FQGNSA come from the germline V gene. The CDR3 contains 13 residues. V lost 1 base and J 4 bases, leaving 7 bases between the germline ends. The CDR3 coding sequence is TGTGCCAGCAGCTTAGATCGGGGCACTGAAGCTTTCTTT. Translation: CASSLDRGTEAFF.

J is TRBJ2-5 and V is TRBV5-1; 10 bases map to TRBD2. Germline values: CDR1 SGHRS, CDR2 YFSETQ. The CDR3 spans 16 residues. The trim removed 1 base at V and 5 bases at J, leaving 8 bases unmatched. In nucleotides, the CDR3 is TGCGCCAGCAGCTTGAGCGGGGGGGCAAGGATGGAGACCCAGTACTTC. As protein: CASSLSGGARMETQYF.

The rearrangement uses TRBV15 and TRBJ2-7; the match to TRBD1 covers 7 bases. V lost 0 bases, J lost 6 bases, and 8 bases stayed unmatched. From germline, CDR1 is LNHNV and CDR2 YYDKDF (reference sequence). The CDR3 length is 15 residues. The CDR3 nucleotides are TGTGCCACCAGCAGAGATCGCGCAGGGACAGTCGAGCAGTACTTC. The encoded protein is CATSRDRAGTVEQYF.

The CDR3 bases are TGTGCCAGCAGGCCCCAGGGGGTGGCCGGGGAGCTGTTTTTT. It encodes CASRPQGVAGELFF. The chain is built from TRBV6-5 and TRBJ2-2; 7 bases are a match to TRBD1. Trimming at V came to 6 bases and at J to 6 bases, leaving 7 bases not matched to a gene. Germline CDR1 and CDR2: MNHEY and SVGAGI. This CDR3 is 14 amino acids long.

This clone was recorded only once. The chain combines TRBV7-9 with TRBJ1-4; the match to TRBD1 covers 7 bases. Germline CDR1 and CDR2: SEHNR and FQNEAQ (reference sequence). V trimming: 0 bases; J trimming: 7 bases; junction bases outside the gene matches: 5. The CDR3 has 15 residues. The CDR3 DNA follows: TGTGCCAGCAGCTTAGCCGACAGGGCACGTGAAAAACTGTTTTTT. Translating gives CASSLADRAREKLFF.

J is TRBJ1-2 and V is TRBV30, with D perhaps matching TRBD1 (5 bases). Germline CDR1 and CDR2: GTSNPN and SVGIG (reference sequence). Trimming pared 4 bases from V and 4 bases from J, leaving 10 bases between. CDR3 size: 12 residues. CDR3 amino acids: CAWNQGGYGYTF. CDR3 coding DNA: TGTGCCTGGAATCAGGGAGGCTATGGCTACACCTTC. Supplemented by reference TRBV30 and TRBJ1-2, the full variable domain reads SQTIHQWPATLVQPVGSPLSLECTVEGTSNPNLYWYRQAAGRGLQLLFYSVGIGQISSEVPQNLSASRPQDRQFILSSKKLLLSDSGFYLCAWNQGGYGYTFGSGTRLTVV.

The chain links TRBV9 to TRBJ2-1; D is possibly TRBD1 (5 bases). Deletions cut 2 bases from V and 4 bases from J, with 10 bases between. The germline gives CDR1 SGDLS, CDR2 YYNGEE. The CDR3 runs to 14 residues. CDR3 region: CASSVSTEYNEQFF. CDR3 DNA: TGTGCCAGCAGCGTTTCGACAGAATACAATGAGCAGTTCTTC.

This chain joins TRBV7-9 and TRBJ2-5, with D uncertain. Germline lookup yields CDR1 SEHNR and CDR2 FQNEAQ (reference sequence). The CDR3 loop spans 13 amino acids. V was pared by 3 bases and J by 2 bases, with 7 bases between. The CDR3 DNA reads as TGTGCCAGCAGCTTGCGGCCTCAAGAGACCCAGTACTTC. Encoded protein: CASSLRPQETQYF.

V gene TRBV27 combines with J gene TRBJ2-7; 11 bases fit TRBD2. CDR3 length equals 15 residues. The J segment lost 3 bases and the V segment lost 6 bases, leaving 7 bases of the junction unmatched. Germline V lookup: CDR1 MNHEY, CDR2 SMNVEV (reference sequence). The CDR3 DNA sequence: TGTGCCAGCAGAAGACTAGCGGGACCCTTCTACGAGCAGTACGTC. Translated: CASRRLAGPFYEQYV.

The V call is TRBV30, the J call TRBJ2-6; the match to TRBD1 covers 12 bases. The V and J ends lost 7 bases and 1 base, in that order; junction bases with no gene match: 8. Germline CDR1 and CDR2: GTSNPN and SVGIG (reference sequence). The CDR3 extends over 17 amino acids. The CDR3, as DNA: TGTGCCTCGTTTCCGGGACAGGGGGCGTCTGGGGCCAACGTCCTGACTTTC. Protein product: CASFPGQGASGANVLTF.

The rearrangement links TRBV4-3 to TRBJ2-7; 9 bases are a match to TRBD2. V gave up 8 bases and J gave up 1 base; unmatched junction bases: 9. CDR1 is LGHNA and CDR2 is YSLEER in the germline V gene. The CDR3 extends over 15 amino acids. In nucleotides, the CDR3 is TGCGCCAGCTACTATAGCGGGAGCCCTTCCTACGAGCAGTACGTC. It codes for CASYYSGSPSYEQYV.

This clone has just one count. V usage is TRBV7-9 and J usage is TRBJ2-5; 10 nucleotides line up with TRBD1. V gave up 3 bases and J gave up 9 bases; unmatched junction bases: 7. This CDR3 has 14 amino acids. Per germline, CDR1 SEHNR and CDR2 FQNEAQ (reference sequence). CDR3 DNA: TGTGCCAGCAGCTTGGGACAGGGGATATGGCCCCAGTACTTC. This gives the protein CASSLGQGIWPQYF.

The genes are TRBV11-3 and TRBJ1-2; 8 bases line up with TRBD1. Looked up from germline, CDR1 is SGHNT and CDR2 is YENEEA. The CDR3 runs 13 residues. The V segment lost 3 bases and the J segment 6 bases; nucleotides outside the gene matches: 3. Here the CDR3 reads CASSLDRAHGYTF. CDR3 sequence (DNA): TGTGCCAGCAGCTTGGACAGGGCCCATGGCTACACCTTC.